This TCR beta chain was sequenced during a study of shared clonotypes between healthy human individuals. Background on the study: For every donor, three CD4 naive, three CD4 memory, two CD8 naive and one CD8 memory plates were used.

This clone came up once. The CDR3 has 15 residues. J lost 6 bases, V lost 5 bases, and 13 bases had no gene match. Looked up from germline, CDR1 is SGHVS and CDR2 is FQNEAQ. Measured with immunoSEQ multiplex PCR; TCRdb has only the in-frame clones, and not every one. The data show millions of clones, with 95% seen just once and 0.1% to 0.15% held by the top ten. From CD4+ cells came CD45RA+ naive and CD45RA-negative memory subsets. This receptor was obtained from a man in his late teens or twenties in good health. The chain carries TRBV7-8 and TRBJ2-7; 7 bases are a match to TRBD1. Sequenced material: naive CD4+ T cells sorted from blood. Described subset: CD45RA+ positively selected. DNA for the CDR3: TGTGCCAGCAGCCTCGCCGGGACAGAGGTTACCGAGCAGTACTTC. It translates to CASSLAGTEVTEQYF.